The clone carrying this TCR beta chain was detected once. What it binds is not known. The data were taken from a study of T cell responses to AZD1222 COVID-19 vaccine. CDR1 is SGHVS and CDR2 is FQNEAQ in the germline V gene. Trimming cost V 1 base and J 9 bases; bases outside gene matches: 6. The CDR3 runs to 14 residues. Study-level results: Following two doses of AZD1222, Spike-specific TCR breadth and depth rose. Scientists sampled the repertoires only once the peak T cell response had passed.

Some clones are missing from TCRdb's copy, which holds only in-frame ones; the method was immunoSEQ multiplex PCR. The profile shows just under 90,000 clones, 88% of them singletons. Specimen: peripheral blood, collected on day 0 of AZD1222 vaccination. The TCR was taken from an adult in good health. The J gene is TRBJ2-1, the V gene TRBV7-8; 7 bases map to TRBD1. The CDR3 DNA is TGTGCCAGCAGCTTAGGGCTAGGGGGCATTGAGCAGTTCTTC. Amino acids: CASSLGLGGIEQFF.